The present T cell receptor beta chain was sequenced within a study of cytomegalovirus exposure and HLA in healthy donors. There are a few counts of this clone. The antigen is unknown. The study ran its PCR with 60 Vbeta and 13 Jbeta primers. TCRdb's copy holds only in-frame clones and misses some; the assay was immunoSEQ multiplex PCR. This table has roughly 150,000 clones, approximately 80% appearing once. Whole-study results and caveats: A list of 150 to 200 TCR beta chains associated with cytomegalovirus was given. When presence/absence was analysed, sequencing depth was taken to be roughly uniform across donors.

There are 15 residues in the CDR3. The V and J ends lost 5 bases and 5 bases, in that order; junction bases with no gene match: 8. Germline CDR1 reads SGHAT; CDR2 reads FQNNGV. The source is a woman in her forties in good health and CMV-seronegative. The chain combines TRBV11-2 with TRBJ2-1, with TRBD2 identical over 8 bases. Material: PBMCs. The CDR3 here is CASSPVRGGHNEQFF. Written as DNA, the CDR3 is TGTGCCAGCAGCCCAGTTCGGGGGGGTCACAATGAGCAGTTCTTC. Full variable domain (missing parts from reference TRBV11-2 and TRBJ2-1): EAGVAQSPRYKIIEKRQSVAFWCNPISGHATLYWYQQILGQGPKLLIQFQNNGVVDDSQLPKDRFSAERLKGVDSTLKIQPAKLEDSAVYLCASSPVRGGHNEQFFGPGTRLTVL.